This T cell receptor (beta chain) was documented in a study of vaccination and CD4 T cells after COVID-19. Across the study: Six males and four females constituted the convalescent cohort, two of whom were Hispanic.

Germline CDR1 is MRHNA and CDR2 is SNTAGT. The CDR3 runs 13 residues. Trimming took 3 bases from V and 6 from J, leaving 9 bases between them. Scientists ran DNA taken from cultured CD4+ T cells through the Oncomine TCR Beta short-read assay for sequencing. It was from cultured CD4+ T cells that genomic DNA was extracted. TCRdb analysed the PCR reads with MiXCR anew, one entry per CDR3 protein. The sample lists more than 13,000 distinct CDR3 sequences, about 70% occurring once. Regarding treatment: roughly nine-day PBMC culture with coronavirus spike peptide pools or control peptides (ViraFEST assay). Using peptide pools, antigen-specific T cells were expanded in ViraFEST before TCRs were sequenced. Notes on the study in general: Median numbers of SARS-CoV-2-reactive clonotypes increased from approximately 21 to 40 (not a significant change).

In regard to this clonotype: Its matching antigen is unknown.

This receptor was identified in a human donor who had recovered from COVID-19. Sequencing used CD4+ T cells from blood, cultured in vitro. The chain recombines TRBV6-4 with TRBJ2-1; D is unclear. CDR3 sequence reads: CASSESRLNEQFF. Written as DNA, the CDR3 is TGTGCCAGCAGTGAGTCGAGGCTCAATGAGCAGTTCTTC.